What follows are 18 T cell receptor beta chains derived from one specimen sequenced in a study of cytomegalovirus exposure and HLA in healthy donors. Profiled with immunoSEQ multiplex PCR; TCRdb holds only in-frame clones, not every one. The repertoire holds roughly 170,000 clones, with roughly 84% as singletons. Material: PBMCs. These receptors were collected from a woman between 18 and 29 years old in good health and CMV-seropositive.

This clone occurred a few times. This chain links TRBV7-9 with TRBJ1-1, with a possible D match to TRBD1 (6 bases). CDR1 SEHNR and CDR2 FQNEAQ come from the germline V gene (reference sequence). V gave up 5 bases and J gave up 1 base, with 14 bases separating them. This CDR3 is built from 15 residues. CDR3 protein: CASSRRGGTNTEAFF. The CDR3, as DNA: TGTGCCAGCAGCCGTAGGGGGGGAACGAACACTGAAGCTTTCTTT.

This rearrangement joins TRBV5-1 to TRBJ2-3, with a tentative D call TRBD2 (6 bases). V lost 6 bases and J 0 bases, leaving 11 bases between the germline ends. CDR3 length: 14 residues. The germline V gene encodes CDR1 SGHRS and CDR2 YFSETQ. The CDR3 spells CASMSGPSTDTQYF. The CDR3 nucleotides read TGCGCCAGCATGAGCGGGCCTAGCACAGATACGCAGTATTTT. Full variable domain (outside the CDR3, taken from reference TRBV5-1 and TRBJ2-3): KAGVTQTPRYLIKTRGQQVTLSCSPISGHRSVSWYQQTPGQGLQFLFEYFSETQRNKGNFPGRFSGRQFSNSRSEMNVSTLELGDSALYLCASMSGPSTDTQYFGPGTRLTVL.

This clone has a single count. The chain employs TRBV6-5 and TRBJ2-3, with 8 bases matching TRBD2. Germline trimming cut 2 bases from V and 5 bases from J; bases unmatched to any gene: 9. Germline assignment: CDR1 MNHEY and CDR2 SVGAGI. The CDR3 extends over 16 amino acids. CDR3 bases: TGTGCCAGCAGTTACACGGCGGGGGGCTCCGGAGATACGCAGTATTTT. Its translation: CASSYTAGGSGDTQYF.

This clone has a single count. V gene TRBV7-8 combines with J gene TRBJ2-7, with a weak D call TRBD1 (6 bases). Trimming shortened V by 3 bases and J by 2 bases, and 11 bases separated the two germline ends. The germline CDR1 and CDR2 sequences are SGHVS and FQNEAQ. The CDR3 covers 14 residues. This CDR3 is CASSFLRTAYEQYF. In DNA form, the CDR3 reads TGTGCCAGCAGCTTTCTCCGGACAGCCTACGAGCAGTACTTC.

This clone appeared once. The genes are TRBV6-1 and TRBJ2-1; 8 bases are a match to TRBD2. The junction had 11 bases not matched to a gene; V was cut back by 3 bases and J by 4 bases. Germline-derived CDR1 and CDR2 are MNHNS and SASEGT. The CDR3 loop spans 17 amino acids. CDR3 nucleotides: TGTGCCAGCAGTGATCCCCTCCAGCGGGGGCAATACAATGAGCAGTTCTTC. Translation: CASSDPLQRGQYNEQFF.

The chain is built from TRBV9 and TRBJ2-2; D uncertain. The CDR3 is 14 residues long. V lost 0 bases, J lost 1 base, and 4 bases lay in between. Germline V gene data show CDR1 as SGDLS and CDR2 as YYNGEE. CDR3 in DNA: TGTGCCAGCAGCGTAGACAGGAACACCGGGGAGCTGTTTTTT. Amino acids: CASSVDRNTGELFF.

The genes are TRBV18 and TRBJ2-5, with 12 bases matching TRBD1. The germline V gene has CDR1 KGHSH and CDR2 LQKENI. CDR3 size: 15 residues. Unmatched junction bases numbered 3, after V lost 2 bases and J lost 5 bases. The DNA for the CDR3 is TGTGCCAGCTCACCAGGGACAGGGGGCGCGGAGACCCAGTACTTC. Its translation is CASSPGTGGAETQYF.

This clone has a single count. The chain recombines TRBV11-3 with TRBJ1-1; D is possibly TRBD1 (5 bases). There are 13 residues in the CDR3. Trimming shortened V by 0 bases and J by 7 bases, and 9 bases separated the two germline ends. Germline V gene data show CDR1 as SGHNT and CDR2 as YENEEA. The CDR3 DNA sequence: TGTGCCAGCAGCTTAGATCACGGGGGTGAAGCTTTCTTT. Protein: CASSLDHGGEAFF.

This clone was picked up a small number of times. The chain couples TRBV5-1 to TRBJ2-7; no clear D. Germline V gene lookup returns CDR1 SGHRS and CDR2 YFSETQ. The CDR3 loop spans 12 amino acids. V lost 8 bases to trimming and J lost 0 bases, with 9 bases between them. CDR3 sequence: CARPLSSYEQYF. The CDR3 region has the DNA TGCGCCAGACCCCTTAGCTCCTACGAGCAGTACTTC.

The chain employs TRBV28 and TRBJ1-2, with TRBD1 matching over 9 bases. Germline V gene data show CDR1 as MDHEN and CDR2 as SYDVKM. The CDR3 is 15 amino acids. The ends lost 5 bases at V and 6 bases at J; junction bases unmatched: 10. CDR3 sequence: CASSPPYGTGNGYTF. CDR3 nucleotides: TGTGCCAGCAGTCCCCCGTACGGGACAGGGAATGGCTACACCTTC.

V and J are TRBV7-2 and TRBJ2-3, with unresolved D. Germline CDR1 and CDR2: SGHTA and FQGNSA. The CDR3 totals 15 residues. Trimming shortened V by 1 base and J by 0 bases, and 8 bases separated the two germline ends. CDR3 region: CASSLGQTSTDTQYF. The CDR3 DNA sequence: TGTGCCAGCAGCTTAGGGCAGACTAGCACAGATACGCAGTATTTT.

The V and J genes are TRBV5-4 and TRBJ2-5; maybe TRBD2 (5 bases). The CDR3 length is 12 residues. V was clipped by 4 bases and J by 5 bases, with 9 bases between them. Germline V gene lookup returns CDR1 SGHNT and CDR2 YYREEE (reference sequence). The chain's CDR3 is CASSAEEETQYF. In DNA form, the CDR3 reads TGTGCCAGCAGCGCGGAGGAGGAGACCCAGTACTTC.

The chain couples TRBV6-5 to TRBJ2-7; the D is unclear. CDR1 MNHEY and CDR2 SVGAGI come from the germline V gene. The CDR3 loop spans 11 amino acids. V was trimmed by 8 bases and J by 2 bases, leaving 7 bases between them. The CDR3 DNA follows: TGTGCCAGCTGCCACACCTACGAGCAGTACTTC. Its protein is CASCHTYEQYF.

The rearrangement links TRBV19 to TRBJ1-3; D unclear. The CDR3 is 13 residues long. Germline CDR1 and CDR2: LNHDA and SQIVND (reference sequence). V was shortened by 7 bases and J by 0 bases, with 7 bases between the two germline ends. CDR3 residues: CASTRSSGNTIYF. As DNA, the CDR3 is TGTGCCAGTACTCGGAGCTCTGGAAACACCATATATTTT.

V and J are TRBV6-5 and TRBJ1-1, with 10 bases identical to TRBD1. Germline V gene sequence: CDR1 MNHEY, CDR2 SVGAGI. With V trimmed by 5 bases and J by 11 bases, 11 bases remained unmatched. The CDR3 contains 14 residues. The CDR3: CASSPTGGVWRAFF. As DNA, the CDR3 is TGTGCCAGCAGTCCGACAGGGGGCGTTTGGCGTGCTTTCTTT.

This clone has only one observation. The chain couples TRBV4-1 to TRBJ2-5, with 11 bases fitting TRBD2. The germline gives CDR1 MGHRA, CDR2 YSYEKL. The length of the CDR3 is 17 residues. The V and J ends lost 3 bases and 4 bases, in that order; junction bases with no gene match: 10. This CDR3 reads CASSQDQTSGVRETQYF. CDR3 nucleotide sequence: TGCGCCAGCAGCCAGGATCAGACTAGCGGGGTCAGAGAGACCCAGTACTTC.

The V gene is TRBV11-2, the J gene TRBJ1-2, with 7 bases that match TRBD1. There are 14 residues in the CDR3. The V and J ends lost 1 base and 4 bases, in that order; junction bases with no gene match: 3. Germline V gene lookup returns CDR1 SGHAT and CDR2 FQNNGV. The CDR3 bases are TGTGCCAGCAGCTTAGGGGACAGACCCTATGGCTACACCTTC. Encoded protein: CASSLGDRPYGYTF.

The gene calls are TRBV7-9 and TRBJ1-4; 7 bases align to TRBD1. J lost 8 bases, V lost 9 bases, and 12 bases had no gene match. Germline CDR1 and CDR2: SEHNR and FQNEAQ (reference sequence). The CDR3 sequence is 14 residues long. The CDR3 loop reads CASTGERQQEKLFF. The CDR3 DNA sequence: TGTGCCAGTACAGGGGAGAGGCAGCAGGAAAAACTGTTTTTT.